This TCR beta chain came from a study of OX40 agonist ivuxolimab in advanced cancers. A note on this clone: The antigen remains unidentified.

Study-level results: Clones of CD4+ and CD8+ blood T cells grew by week 6 at doses of 0.1 to 3.0 mg/kg.

With 3 bases clipped from V and 3 bases from J, the junction kept 7 bases outside the gene matches. Germline V lookup: CDR1 LNHDA, CDR2 SQIVND (reference sequence). The length of the CDR3 is 16 residues. Data came from immunoSEQ multiplex PCR; TCRdb stores just in-frame clones and leaves some out. This repertoire shows more than 60,000 clones, 84% found once; its top ten account for 27%. This sequence originates from an adult with an advanced solid tumor such as melanoma, head and neck, liver or kidney cancer. The genes are TRBV19 and TRBJ2-7; 11 bases are a match to TRBD1. The input for sequencing was CD4+ or CD8+ T cells sorted from blood, taken in a trial of the OX40 agonist ivuxolimab. CDR3 DNA sequence: TGTGCCAGTAGTATCGGAGGGGACAGGGGGGACTACGAGCAGTACTTC. Translation: CASSIGGDRGDYEQYF.